Below, 23 T cell receptor beta chains from the same sample are listed, as sequenced in a study of T cells in Graves' hyperthyroidism and ophthalmopathy. Amplified regions were TCR beta CDR3 sequences from RNA transcripts. A set of HTBI primers served as the primers for a first-round RT-PCR of the TCR CDR3. From the multiplex PCR reads, TCRdb called clonotypes with MiXCR, one entry per CDR3 protein. The sample has about half a million distinct CDR3 sequences; about 20% are singletons. The sample comprised blood. These receptors were collected from a man aged 35 to 55 with Graves' ophthalmopathy.

This clonotype was detected once. At one end the junction does not follow the germline gene, possibly because of a read error. V is TRBV6-2 or TRBV6-3 and J is TRBJ2-7; D may be TRBD2 (6 bases). This CDR3 contains 15 residues. Germline lookup yields CDR1 MNHEY and CDR2 SVGEGT. Here the CDR3 reads CVSTTPPGRSYEQYF. The DNA for the CDR3 is TGTGTCAGCACAACACCGCCAGGGAGGTCCTACGAGCAGTACTTC.

The CDR3 here is CASSPGGGAPDTQYF. DNA for the CDR3: TGTGCCAGCAGCCCCGGTGGGGGGGCCCCAGATACGCAGTATTTT. The rearrangement uses TRBV5-6 and TRBJ2-3; D might be TRBD2 (7 bases). Germline V gene sequence: CDR1 SGHDT, CDR2 YYEEEE. This CDR3 comprises 15 residues. Deletions cut 4 bases from V and 4 bases from J, with 16 bases between.

The rearrangement uses TRBV20-1 and TRBJ2-5; TRBD2 agrees at 9 bases. The CDR3 has 13 residues. J gave up 5 bases and V 7 bases, and 8 bases lay outside the gene matches. CDR1 and CDR2 from the germline V gene are DFQATT and SNEGSKA (reference sequence). Here the CDR3 reads CSVKRGAGETQYF. In DNA, the CDR3 is TGCAGTGTGAAGCGGGGGGCCGGGGAGACCCAGTACTTC.

This clonotype has more than one count but fewer than ten. This chain uses TRBV24-1 with TRBJ2-2; D may correspond to TRBD1 or TRBD2 (6 bases each). V gave up 4 bases and J gave up 6 bases, with 11 bases separating them. Germline V lookup: CDR1 KGHDR, CDR2 SFDVKD. The CDR3 has 14 residues. CDR3 DNA: TGTGCCACCAGTGACCTGGGGGGCGCCGGGGAGCTGTTTTTT. Protein: CATSDLGGAGELFF.

The chain uses TRBV6-2 or TRBV6-3 and TRBJ1-5, with no clear D. The germline V gene encodes CDR1 MNHEY and CDR2 SVGEGT. This CDR3 has 15 amino acids. The ends were cut back, 10 bases at V and 0 bases at J, with 16 bases in the middle. The CDR3 DNA reads TGTGCCACTCTAGACCGTAGTTATAGCAATCAGCCCCAGCATTTT. Translation gives CATLDRSYSNQPQHF.

The genes are TRBV5-1 and TRBJ1-1, with no clear D. The V gene's germline CDR1 is SGHRS and CDR2 YFSETQ. The V end lost 2 bases, the J end lost 3 bases, and 11 bases lay between the germline ends. The CDR3 consists of 14 residues. The CDR3 DNA sequence: TGCGCCAGCAGCTTCCGGGCCGCAGACACTGAAGCTTTCTTT. Protein product: CASSFRAADTEAFF.

This clonotype appeared a few times. The chain carries TRBV6-1 and TRBJ2-6; possibly TRBD1 or TRBD2 for D (6 bases each). The CDR3 is 15 amino acids. Germline V gives CDR1 MNHNS, CDR2 SASEGT. Trimming pared 2 bases from V and 7 bases from J, leaving 12 bases between. The CDR3 coding sequence is TGTGCCAGCAGTGAAACGGGGGCCCTCGCCAACGTCCTGACTTTC. Amino acids: CASSETGALANVLTF.

The sample holds many counts of this clonotype. The gene calls are TRBV28 and TRBJ2-4; 9 bases fit TRBD1. CDR1 MDHEN and CDR2 SYDVKM come from the germline V gene. The V and J ends lost 6 bases and 6 bases, in that order; junction bases with no gene match: 6. CDR3 size: 14 residues. The DNA for the CDR3 is TGTGCCAGCAGCCCGAAGGACAGGGGAAACATTCAGTACTTC. Residues: CASSPKDRGNIQYF.

This clonotype was counted at least ten times. The rearrangement uses TRBV9 and TRBJ2-3; 12 bases are shared with TRBD2. Germline V gene data show CDR1 as SGDLS and CDR2 as YYNGEE. With V trimmed by 4 bases and J by 5 bases, 2 bases remained unmatched. The length of the CDR3 is 14 residues. Here the CDR3 DNA reads TGTGCCAGCAGCACTAGCGGGGGGTTAGATACGCAGTATTTT. Its translation is CASSTSGGLDTQYF.

This clonotype was seen only a few times. The rearrangement uses TRBV14 and TRBJ1-1, with 7 bases matching TRBD1. The V segment lost 3 bases and the J segment 5 bases; nucleotides outside the gene matches: 12. The CDR3 extends over 16 amino acids. Looked up from germline, CDR1 is SGHDN and CDR2 is FVKESK. The CDR3 DNA is TGTGCCAGCAGCCAGCAGGGGTCCGCAGGGGGAACTGAAGCTTTCTTT. This translates into CASSQQGSAGGTEAFF.

This clonotype was observed a few times. This chain links TRBV5-5 with TRBJ2-2; TRBD2 matches 15 bases. CDR3 length: 17 residues. CDR1 SGHKS and CDR2 YYEKEE come from the germline V gene (reference sequence). Trimming removed 4 bases from V and 1 base from J; junction bases left unmatched: 2. CDR3 nucleotides: TGTGCCAGCAGCCAGGGACTAGCGGGGGGGAACACCGGGGAGCTGTTTTTT. This gives the protein CASSQGLAGGNTGELFF.

V usage is TRBV18 and J usage is TRBJ1-1, with D possibly TRBD1 on 6 matching bases. The V end was cut by 1 base, the J end by 3 bases, with 15 bases between. The CDR3 is 16 amino acids. Germline V gives CDR1 KGHSH, CDR2 LQKENI. This CDR3 reads CASSPLNRARHTEAFF. CDR3 nucleotides: TGTGCCAGCTCACCACTTAACAGGGCTAGGCACACTGAAGCTTTCTTT.

The J gene is TRBJ2-7, the V gene TRBV11-2, with 11 positions matching TRBD1. The CDR3 is 16 amino acids. Per germline, CDR1 SGHAT and CDR2 FQNNGV. V dropped 6 bases and J dropped 0; count of bases not matched to a gene: 7. The CDR3 DNA sequence: TGTGCCAGCAGGTCAACCGGGACAGGGGGCTCCTACGAGCAGTACTTC. It yields the protein CASRSTGTGGSYEQYF. The whole variable domain, remainder taken from reference TRBV11-2 and TRBJ2-7, is EAGVAQSPRYKIIEKRQSVAFWCNPISGHATLYWYQQILGQGPKLLIQFQNNGVVDDSQLPKDRFSAERLKGVDSTLKIQPAKLEDSAVYLCASRSTGTGGSYEQYFGPGTRLTVT.

This clonotype was picked up a small number of times. This rearrangement joins TRBV5-1 to TRBJ1-1; D might be TRBD1 (6 bases). Germline V lookup: CDR1 SGHRS, CDR2 YFSETQ. Trimming took 4 bases from V and 4 from J, leaving 17 bases between them. The CDR3 is 15 amino acids. The CDR3 reads CASSPNRARGTEAFF. CDR3 sequence (DNA): TGCGCCAGCAGCCCAAACAGGGCAAGGGGCACTGAAGCTTTCTTT.

This clonotype has just a few counts. The V gene is TRBV5-1, the J gene TRBJ2-2; D is unresolved. This CDR3 has 16 amino acids. Trimming removed 0 bases from V and 4 bases from J, with 13 bases in between. Germline V gene lookup returns CDR1 SGHRS and CDR2 YFSETQ. CDR3 amino acids: CASSLASGDITGELFF. The CDR3 bases are TGCGCCAGCAGCTTGGCCTCCGGAGACATCACCGGGGAGCTGTTTTTT.

The CDR3 region has the DNA TGCGCCAGCAGCATCGGACAGGAGGGAAACATTCAGTACTTC. This gives the protein CASSIGQEGNIQYF. The chain couples TRBV5-1 to TRBJ2-4, with a possible D match to TRBD1 (7 bases). V shed 4 bases and J shed 6 bases, with 14 bases lying between them. Germline values: CDR1 SGHRS, CDR2 YFSETQ. The CDR3 is 14 residues long.

This chain links TRBV6-1 with TRBJ2-3; weak D call: TRBD2 (6 bases). There are 14 residues in the CDR3. Per germline, CDR1 MNHNS and CDR2 SASEGT. V was cut by 6 bases and J by 4 bases, with 14 bases left in between. CDR3 in DNA: TGTGCCAGCAGATGGTCTGAGCGGGCAGATACGCAGTATTTT. Amino acids: CASRWSERADTQYF.

This clonotype occurred a few times. V and J are TRBV30 and TRBJ2-7; no reliable D call. Germline V CDR1 and CDR2: GTSNPN, SVGIG (reference sequence). CDR3 size: 13 residues. Between the trimmed V and J ends, which lost 1 base and 2 bases, there was a span of 9 bases. As DNA, the CDR3 is TGTGCCTGGAGTGACAATTTCCCCTACGAGCAGTACTTC. The encoded protein is CAWSDNFPYEQYF.

This clonotype was found many times. This rearrangement joins TRBV6-2 or TRBV6-3 to TRBJ2-5; 11 nucleotides line up with TRBD2. In germline, CDR1 is MNHEY, CDR2 SVGEGT. The trim removed 10 bases at V and 3 bases at J, leaving 10 bases unmatched. This CDR3 is built from 15 residues. For the CDR3, the DNA is TGTGCCACACAATTATTGGGACTAGCGGAAGAGACCCAGTACTTC. It encodes CATQLLGLAEETQYF.

In this sample, this clonotype turned up a few times. V and J are TRBV30 and TRBJ1-2; D remains ambiguous. V shed 5 bases and J shed 4 bases, with 11 bases lying between them. Per germline, CDR1 GTSNPN and CDR2 SVGIG (reference sequence). The CDR3 is made up of 12 amino acids. The CDR3 DNA reads TGTGCCTGGTCGGGTGGAACCTATGGCTACACCTTC. Amino acids: CAWSGGTYGYTF.

In this sample, this clonotype turned up many times. The rearrangement joins TRBV20-1 to TRBJ2-2; TRBD2 is a possible D gene (5 bases). The CDR3 has 16 residues. The germline CDR1 and CDR2 sequences are DFQATT and SNEGSKA (reference sequence). V shed 0 bases and J shed 7 bases, with 18 bases lying between them. The CDR3, as DNA: TGCAGTGCTAGAGATCGGTGGCGGAGGACGGGCGGGGAGCTGTTTTTT. It encodes CSARDRWRRTGGELFF.

This clonotype came up many times. This chain uses TRBV9 with TRBJ1-1; D not certain. Germline CDR1 is SGDLS and CDR2 is YYNGEE. The germline V and J ends were trimmed by 4 bases and 0 bases, with 10 bases remaining between them. The CDR3 has 14 amino acids. The chain's CDR3 is CASSSQLVNTEAFF. CDR3 nucleotide sequence: TGTGCCAGCAGCTCCCAATTAGTGAACACTGAAGCTTTCTTT.

The rearrangement uses TRBV20-1 and TRBJ2-1; no definite D call. This CDR3 spans 13 amino acids. V lost 3 bases, J lost 6 bases, and 12 bases lay in between. Germline V lookup: CDR1 DFQATT, CDR2 SNEGSKA (reference sequence). The CDR3 reads CSARRVSINEQFF. CDR3 nucleotides: TGCAGTGCTAGGCGTGTTAGCATCAATGAGCAGTTCTTC.